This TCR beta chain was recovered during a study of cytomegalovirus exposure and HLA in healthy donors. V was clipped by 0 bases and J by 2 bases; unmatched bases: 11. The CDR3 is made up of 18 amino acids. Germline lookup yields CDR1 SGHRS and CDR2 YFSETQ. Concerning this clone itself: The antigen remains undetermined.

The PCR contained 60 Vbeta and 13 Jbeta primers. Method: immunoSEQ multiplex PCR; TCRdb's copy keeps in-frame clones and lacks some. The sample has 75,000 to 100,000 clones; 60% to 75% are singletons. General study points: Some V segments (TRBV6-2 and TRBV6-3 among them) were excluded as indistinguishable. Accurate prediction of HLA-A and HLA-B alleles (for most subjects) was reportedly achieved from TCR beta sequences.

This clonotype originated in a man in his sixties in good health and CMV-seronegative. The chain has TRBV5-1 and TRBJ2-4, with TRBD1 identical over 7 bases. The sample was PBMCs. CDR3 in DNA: TGCGCCAGCAGCTTGGCCCCGCCAGGGGGAGCTACCAAAAACATTCAGTACTTC. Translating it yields CASSLAPPGGATKNIQYF.